The 22 T cell receptor beta chains below come from one sample, sequenced in a study of post-analysis software for immune sequencing data. Study results and limitations: Controls showed lower frequencies than patients for roughly 5 TRBV segments, and TRBV5-6, TRBV5-1 and TRBV20-1 were among these.

These receptors lack a known antigen. Libraries were made from TCR beta cDNA, and they carried unique molecular identifiers. TCRdb used MiXCR to reprocess the PCR reads, holding one entry per CDR3 protein. The top ten clones hold 4.9% of a sample with about 770,000 distinct CDR3 sequences, about half of them seen once. Sequencing used blood. The source of these receptors is a girl between 10 and 17 years old with multiple sclerosis.

The gene calls are TRBV27 and TRBJ2-1; possible D gene TRBD1, 5 bases. Trimming shortened V by 0 bases and J by 4 bases, and 16 bases separated the two germline ends. The CDR3 runs to 17 residues. From germline, CDR1 is MNHEY and CDR2 SMNVEV (reference sequence). CDR3 bases: TGTGCCAGCAGTTTATCGGCCAGGGCGGCTGCTTACAATGAGCAGTTCTTC. Translated, it gives CASSLSARAAAYNEQFF.

CDR3 DNA sequence: TGTGCCAGCAGCTTGACTAGCGGGAGTCTCGGGAGCACAGATACGCAGTATTTT. This gives the protein CASSLTSGSLGSTDTQYF. The V and J genes are TRBV7-8 and TRBJ2-3; 12 bases are shared with TRBD2. Trimming at V came to 3 bases and at J to 0 bases, leaving 7 bases not matched to a gene. The CDR3 contains 18 residues. The V gene's germline CDR1 is SGHVS and CDR2 FQNEAQ.

The chain has TRBV3-1 and TRBJ2-7, with a tentative D call TRBD2 (5 bases). The tail of the sequence fits TRBJ2-5 better, so the J call may be wrong. The CDR3 consists of 14 residues. Germline V gives CDR1 LGHDT, CDR2 YNNKEL (reference sequence). CDR3 DNA sequence: TGTGCCAGCAGCCGACTGGACTCATTGGGGACCCAGTACTTC. This translates into CASSRLDSLGTQYF.

V and J are TRBV3-1 and TRBJ2-5, with TRBD2 as a possible D gene (5 bases). V lost 2 bases to trimming and J lost 11 bases, with 18 bases between them. The CDR3 has 14 residues. Germline V gene sequence: CDR1 LGHDT, CDR2 YNNKEL (reference sequence). CDR3 protein: CASSQSGGLEEQYF. CDR3 nucleotide sequence: TGTGCCAGCAGCCAATCCGGCGGGTTGGAGGAGCAGTACTTC.

The V call is TRBV24-1, the J call TRBJ1-5; D may be TRBD1 (5 bases). CDR3 length equals 13 residues. From germline, CDR1 is KGHDR and CDR2 SFDVKD. Trimming took 5 bases from V and 7 from J, leaving 11 bases between them. CDR3 nucleotide sequence: TGTGCCACCAGTGTAGGGGTAGGGCAGCCCCAGCATTTT. Residues: CATSVGVGQPQHF.

CDR3 sequence (DNA): TGTGCCAGCAGCCCCGGGACTGGCCCAATCGTTACCTACAATGAGCAGTTCTTC. This translates into CASSPGTGPIVTYNEQFF. The chain carries TRBV7-8 and TRBJ2-1; D possibly corresponds to TRBD2 (6 bases). The CDR3 is 18 residues long. Looked up from germline, CDR1 is SGHVS and CDR2 is FQNEAQ. The V end was cut by 5 bases, the J end by 2 bases, with 22 bases between.

This clonotype was observed a handful of times. The V gene is TRBV12-3 or TRBV12-4, the J gene TRBJ2-4, with 13 positions matching TRBD2. The J call is uncertain, as TRBJ2-7 better fits the DNA end. The CDR3 extends over 15 amino acids. The CDR3 region is CASSSWTSGSREQYF. DNA for the CDR3: TGTGCCAGCAGTTCCTGGACTAGCGGGAGCCGCGAGCAGTACTTC.

There are a few counts of this clonotype. The CDR3 sequence: CASSLAPGLGVRQETQYF. The CDR3 DNA is TGTGCCAGCAGCTTAGCCCCGGGACTAGGGGTACGCCAAGAGACCCAGTACTTC. This chain uses TRBV7-6 with TRBJ2-5, with 8 bases identical to TRBD2. V trimming: 0 bases; J trimming: 1 base; junction bases outside the gene matches: 10. Looked up from germline, CDR1 is SGHVS and CDR2 is FNYEAQ. The CDR3 covers 18 residues.

This clonotype appeared once. The chain has TRBV20-1 and TRBJ2-4; 8 bases are shared with TRBD1. With V trimmed by 6 bases and J by 3 bases, 10 bases remained unmatched. The CDR3 is 15 amino acids. CDR1 and CDR2 (germline): DFQATT, SNEGSKA (reference sequence). The CDR3 DNA reads as TGCAGTGCGAGCGACAGGGGTCAAGTCAAAAACATTCAGTACTTC. It translates to CSASDRGQVKNIQYF.

The V gene is TRBV9, the J gene TRBJ1-2; tentative D call: TRBD1 (5 bases). The V and J ends lost 7 bases and 5 bases respectively, with 9 bases between them. The CDR3 has 11 amino acids. CDR1 and CDR2 (germline): SGDLS, YYNGEE. The CDR3 DNA follows: TGTGCCAGCGACGGGACTTATGGCTACACCTTC. Its translation is CASDGTYGYTF.

Only a few counts were recorded for this clonotype. The chain has TRBV5-1 and TRBJ2-5, with TRBD2 matching 14 bases. This CDR3 spans 15 amino acids. Germline V gene sequence: CDR1 SGHRS, CDR2 YFSETQ. The trim removed 3 bases at V and 5 bases at J, leaving 3 bases unmatched. CDR3 bases: TGCGCCAGCAGCTGGACTAGCGGGAGGAGGGAGACCCAGTACTTC. Amino acid sequence: CASSWTSGRRETQYF.

The rearrangement joins TRBV11-2 to TRBJ1-2, with D unclear. Germline lookup yields CDR1 SGHAT and CDR2 FQNNGV. The V end lost 4 bases, the J end lost 7 bases, and 13 bases lay between the germline ends. The CDR3 is 13 residues long. Here the CDR3 reads CASSSPGFGGYTF. The DNA of the CDR3 is TGTGCCAGCAGCTCGCCCGGTTTCGGTGGCTACACCTTC.

The chain recombines TRBV28 with TRBJ2-7; D ambiguous. Trimming removed 5 bases from V and 6 bases from J, with 11 bases in between. The CDR3 is 12 residues long. From germline, CDR1 is MDHEN and CDR2 SYDVKM. The CDR3 loop reads CASSPPLSEQYF. The DNA of the CDR3 is TGTGCCAGCAGTCCGCCCCTGAGCGAGCAGTACTTC.

The chain links TRBV3-1 to TRBJ2-1; unclear D gene. V dropped 1 base and J dropped 5 bases, with 6 bases sitting between them. The CDR3 is made up of 13 amino acids. The germline gives CDR1 LGHDT, CDR2 YNNKEL (reference sequence). The CDR3 loop reads CASSQASDNEQFF. In nucleotides, the CDR3 is TGTGCCAGCAGCCAAGCCTCAGACAATGAGCAGTTCTTC.

Only a few counts were recorded for this clonotype. The CDR3, as DNA: TGCAGCCCCCACATTTTTGTTAGCGGGAGTCGGTACGAGCAGTACTTC. This gives the protein CSPHIFVSGSRYEQYF. The chain is built from TRBV29-1 and TRBJ2-4; 9 nucleotides align to TRBD2. The J call could be wrong; TRBJ2-7 is a better fit for the DNA end. Germline values: CDR1 SQVTM, CDR2 ANQGSEA. The CDR3 covers 16 residues.

This CDR3 is CASSQEGGRTEAFF. The CDR3 DNA is TGTGCCAGCAGCCAAGAAGGAGGGCGCACTGAAGCTTTCTTC. This chain uses TRBV4-2 with TRBJ2-1; weak D call: TRBD2 (6 bases). This CDR3 spans 14 amino acids. V shed 0 bases and J shed 16 bases, with 19 bases lying between them. Germline loops: CDR1 LGHNA, CDR2 YNFKEQ.

The chain combines TRBV7-2 with TRBJ2-1, with D perhaps TRBD1 (6 bases). Deletions cut 5 bases from V and 5 bases from J, with 19 bases between. Germline V gene lookup returns CDR1 SGHTA and CDR2 FQGNSA. The CDR3 has 16 amino acids. In DNA form, the CDR3 reads TGTGCCAGCAGCGCACCCGGGACGAGGGGGAACAATGAGCAGTTCTTC. It translates to CASSAPGTRGNNEQFF.

This chain uses TRBV20-1 with TRBJ2-7, with D perhaps matching TRBD2 (5 bases). The length of the CDR3 is 16 residues. With 0 bases removed from V and 0 bases from J, the gap between germline ends came to 15 bases. The germline CDR1 and CDR2 sequences are DFQATT and SNEGSKA (reference sequence). CDR3 loop: CSARDSGGWSSYEQYF. The CDR3 DNA reads as TGCAGTGCTAGAGATTCAGGCGGGTGGAGCTCCTACGAGCAGTACTTC.

The chain carries TRBV14 and TRBJ2-5; D gene ambiguous. Germline assignment: CDR1 SGHDN and CDR2 FVKESK. Trimming removed 3 bases at V and 4 bases at J, with 21 bases between. The CDR3 extends over 17 amino acids. The CDR3 loop reads CASSHLRAPGSGETQYF. In DNA, the CDR3 is TGTGCCAGCAGCCACCTCCGGGCCCCCGGATCGGGAGAGACCCAGTACTTC.

The CDR3 region has the DNA TGTGCCACCAGCAGAGATGGTGCGGCAGCCCCAAACTATGGCTACACCTTC. Protein sequence: CATSRDGAAAPNYGYTF. The chain recombines TRBV15 with TRBJ1-2; D is ambiguous. Per germline, CDR1 LNHNV and CDR2 YYDKDF (reference sequence). There are 17 residues in the CDR3. Trimming removed 0 bases at V and 2 bases at J, with 16 bases between.

The chain has TRBV12-3 or TRBV12-4 and TRBJ1-4; 8 bases align to TRBD1. The CDR3 covers 15 residues. With V trimmed by 5 bases and J by 2 bases, 4 bases remained unmatched. CDR3 coding DNA: TGTGCCAGCAGTACCGGGGACAGGACTAATGAAAAACTGTTTTTT. This encodes CASSTGDRTNEKLFF.

Only a few counts were recorded for this clonotype. The chain uses TRBV29-1 and TRBJ2-2; D is undetermined. CDR3 length: 11 residues. Germline-derived CDR1 and CDR2 are SQVTM and ANQGSEA. Trimming cost V 2 bases and J 4 bases, with 2 bases left between them. The CDR3 protein is CSVESTGELFF. DNA for the CDR3: TGCAGCGTTGAATCCACCGGGGAGCTGTTTTTT.